Sequencing of this T cell receptor (beta chain) was carried out in a study of T cell repertoires in cytomegalovirus infection. With V trimmed by 5 bases and J by 10 bases, 10 bases remained unmatched. The CDR3 contains 13 residues. Germline V gives CDR1 DFQATT, CDR2 SNEGSKA (reference sequence). TCRdb itself ran the reads through MiXCR, one entry per CDR3 protein. The data contain 200,000 to 250,000 distinct CDR3 sequences, 20% to 25% of them seen just once; the ten biggest clones take up 15% to 20%. The chain combines TRBV20-1 with TRBJ2-1; 8 positions match TRBD2. The sequence was obtained from a human donor in good health (CMV status not recorded). Some clones in this sample may be carry-over from other donors' samples. The source material was CD8+ T cells from PBMCs. The CDR3, as DNA: TGCAGTGCTCGCGGGGGGCTGTTAGAGGAGCAGTTCTTC. As protein: CSARGGLLEEQFF.